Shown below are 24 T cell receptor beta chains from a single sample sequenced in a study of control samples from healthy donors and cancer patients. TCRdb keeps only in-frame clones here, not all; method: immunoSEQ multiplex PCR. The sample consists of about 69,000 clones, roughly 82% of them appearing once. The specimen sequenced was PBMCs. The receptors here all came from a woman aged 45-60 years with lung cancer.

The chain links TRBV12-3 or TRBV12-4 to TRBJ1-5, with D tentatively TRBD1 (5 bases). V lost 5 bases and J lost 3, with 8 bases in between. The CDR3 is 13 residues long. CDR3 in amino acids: CASSAGNNQPQHF. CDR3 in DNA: TGTGCCAGCAGTGCAGGGAACAATCAGCCCCAGCATTTT.

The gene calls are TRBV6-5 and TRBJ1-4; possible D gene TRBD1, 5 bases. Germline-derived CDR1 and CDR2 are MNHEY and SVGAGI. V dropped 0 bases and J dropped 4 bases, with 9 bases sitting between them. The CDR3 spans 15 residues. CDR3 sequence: CASSYSRQGNEKLFF. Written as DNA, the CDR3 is TGTGCCAGCAGTTACTCGAGGCAGGGTAATGAAAAACTGTTTTTT.

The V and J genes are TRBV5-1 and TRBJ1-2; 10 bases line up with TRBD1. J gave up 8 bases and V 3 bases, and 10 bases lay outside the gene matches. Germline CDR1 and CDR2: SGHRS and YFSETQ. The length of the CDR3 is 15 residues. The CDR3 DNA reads TGCGCCAGCAGCTCTCTGAGGGACAGGGGAGGCGGCTACACCTTC. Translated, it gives CASSSLRDRGGGYTF.

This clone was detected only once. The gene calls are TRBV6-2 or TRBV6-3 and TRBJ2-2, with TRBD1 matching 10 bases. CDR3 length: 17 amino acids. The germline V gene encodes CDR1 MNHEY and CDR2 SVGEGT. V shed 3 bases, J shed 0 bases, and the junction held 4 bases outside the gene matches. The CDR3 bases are TGTGCCAGCAGTTATCGACAGGGGGCTTCGAACACCGGGGAGCTGTTTTTT. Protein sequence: CASSYRQGASNTGELFF.

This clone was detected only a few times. The CDR3: CASSPSGTVTNTEAFF. In DNA, the CDR3 is TGTGCCAGCTCACCATCCGGGACAGTCACGAACACTGAAGCTTTCTTT. The chain uses TRBV18 and TRBJ1-1; TRBD1 aligns across 7 bases. Germline CDR1 is KGHSH and CDR2 is LQKENI. Trimming cost V 2 bases and J 1 base; bases outside gene matches: 7. CDR3 length equals 16 residues.

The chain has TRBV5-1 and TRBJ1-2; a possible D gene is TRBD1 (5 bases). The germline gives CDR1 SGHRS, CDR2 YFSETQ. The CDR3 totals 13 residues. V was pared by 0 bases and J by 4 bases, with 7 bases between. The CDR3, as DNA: TGCGCCAGCAGCTTGGGACAGCTCTATGGCTACACCTTC. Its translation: CASSLGQLYGYTF.

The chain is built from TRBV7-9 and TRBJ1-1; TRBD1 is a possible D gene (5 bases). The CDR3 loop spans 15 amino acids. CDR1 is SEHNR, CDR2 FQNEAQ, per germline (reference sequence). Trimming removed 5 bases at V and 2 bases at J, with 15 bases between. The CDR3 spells CASSLLQGGNTEAFF. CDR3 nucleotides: TGTGCCAGCAGCCTCCTCCAGGGAGGAAACACTGAAGCTTTCTTT.

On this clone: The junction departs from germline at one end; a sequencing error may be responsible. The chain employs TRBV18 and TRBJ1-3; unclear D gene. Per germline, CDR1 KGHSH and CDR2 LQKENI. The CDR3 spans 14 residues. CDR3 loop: CASSPQDSGSTIYF. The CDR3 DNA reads TGTGCCAGCTCACCACAGGATTCTGGAAGCACCATATATTTT.

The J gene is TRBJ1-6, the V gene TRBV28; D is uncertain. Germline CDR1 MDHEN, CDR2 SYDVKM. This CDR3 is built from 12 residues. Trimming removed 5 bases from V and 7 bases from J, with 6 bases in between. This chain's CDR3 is CASSDGNSPLHF. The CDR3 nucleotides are TGTGCCAGCAGTGACGGAAATTCACCCCTCCACTTT.

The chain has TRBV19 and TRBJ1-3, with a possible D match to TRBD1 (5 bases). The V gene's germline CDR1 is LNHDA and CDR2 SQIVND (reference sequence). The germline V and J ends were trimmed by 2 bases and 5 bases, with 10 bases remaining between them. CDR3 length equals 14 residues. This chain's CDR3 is CASSIWGARNTIYF. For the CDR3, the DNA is TGTGCCAGTAGTATATGGGGCGCAAGAAACACCATATATTTT.

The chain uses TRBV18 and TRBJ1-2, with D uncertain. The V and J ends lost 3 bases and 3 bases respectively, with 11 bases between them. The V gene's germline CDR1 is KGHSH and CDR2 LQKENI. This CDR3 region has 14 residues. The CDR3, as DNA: TGTGCCAGCTCACCGTCCCCGAGCGACTATGGCTACACCTTC. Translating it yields CASSPSPSDYGYTF.

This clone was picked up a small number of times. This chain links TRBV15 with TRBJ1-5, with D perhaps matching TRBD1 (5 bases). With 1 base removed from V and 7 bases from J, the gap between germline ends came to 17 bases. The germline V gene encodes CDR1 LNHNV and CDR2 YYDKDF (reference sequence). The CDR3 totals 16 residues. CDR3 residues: CATSRVGSRVAQPQHF. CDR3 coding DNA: TGTGCCACCAGCAGAGTCGGGAGCAGGGTAGCCCAGCCCCAGCATTTT.

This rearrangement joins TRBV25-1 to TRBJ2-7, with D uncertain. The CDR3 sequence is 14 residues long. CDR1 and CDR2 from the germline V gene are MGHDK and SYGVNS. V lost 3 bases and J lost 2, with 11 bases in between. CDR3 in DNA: TGTGCCAGCAGTGATCAAAGCCCAGCCTACGAGCAGTACTTC. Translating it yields CASSDQSPAYEQYF.

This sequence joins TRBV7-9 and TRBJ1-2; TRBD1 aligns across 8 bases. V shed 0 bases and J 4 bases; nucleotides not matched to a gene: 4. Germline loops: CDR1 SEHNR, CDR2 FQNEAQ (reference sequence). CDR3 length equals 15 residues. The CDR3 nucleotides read TGTGCCAGCAGCTTAGCGCAGGGGGCCGGCTATGGCTACACCTTC. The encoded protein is CASSLAQGAGYGYTF.

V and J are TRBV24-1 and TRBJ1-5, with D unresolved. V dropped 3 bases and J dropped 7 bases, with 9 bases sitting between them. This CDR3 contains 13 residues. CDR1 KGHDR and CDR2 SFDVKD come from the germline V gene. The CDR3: CATSDSGLQPQHF. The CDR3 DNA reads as TGTGCCACCAGTGATAGCGGCCTCCAGCCCCAGCATTTT.

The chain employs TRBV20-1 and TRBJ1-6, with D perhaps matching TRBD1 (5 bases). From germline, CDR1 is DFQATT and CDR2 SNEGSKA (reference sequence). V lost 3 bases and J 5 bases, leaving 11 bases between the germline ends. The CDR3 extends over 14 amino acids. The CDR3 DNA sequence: TGCAGTGCTAGTTCGGGGGGTAATAATTCACCCCTCCACTTT. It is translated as CSASSGGNNSPLHF.

The CDR3 spells CASSFGAGTGTSTQYF. In DNA form, the CDR3 reads TGTGCCAGCAGCTTTGGGGCCGGGACAGGGACCTCAACGCAGTATTTT. The chain uses TRBV7-2 and TRBJ2-3; 9 nucleotides agree with TRBD1. The CDR3 runs 16 residues. The germline V gene has CDR1 SGHTA and CDR2 FQGNSA. V shed 3 bases and J 9 bases; nucleotides not matched to a gene: 13.

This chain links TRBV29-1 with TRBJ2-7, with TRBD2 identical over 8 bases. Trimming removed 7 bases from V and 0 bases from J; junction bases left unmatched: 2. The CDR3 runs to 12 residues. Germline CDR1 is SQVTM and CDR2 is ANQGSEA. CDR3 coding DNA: TGCAGCGCCGCGGGGGGCTCCTACGAGCAGTACTTC. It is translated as CSAAGGSYEQYF.

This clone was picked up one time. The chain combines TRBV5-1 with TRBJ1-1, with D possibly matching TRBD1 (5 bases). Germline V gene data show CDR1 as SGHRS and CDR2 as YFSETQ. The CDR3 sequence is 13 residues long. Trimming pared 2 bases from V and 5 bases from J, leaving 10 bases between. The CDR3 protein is CASSFTQGTEAFF. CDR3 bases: TGCGCCAGCAGCTTCACCCAGGGAACTGAAGCTTTCTTT.

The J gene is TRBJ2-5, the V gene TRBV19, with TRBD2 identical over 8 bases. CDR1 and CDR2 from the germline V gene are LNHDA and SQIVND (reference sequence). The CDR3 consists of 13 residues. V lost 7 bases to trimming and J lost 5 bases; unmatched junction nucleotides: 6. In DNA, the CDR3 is TGTGCCAGTACGCCGGGGGGGACGGAGACCCAGTACTTC. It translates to CASTPGGTETQYF.

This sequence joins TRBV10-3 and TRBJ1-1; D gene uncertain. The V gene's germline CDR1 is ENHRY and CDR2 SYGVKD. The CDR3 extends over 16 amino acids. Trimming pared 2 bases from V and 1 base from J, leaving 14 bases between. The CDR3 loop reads CAISEGPAGTNTEAFF. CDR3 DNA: TGTGCCATCAGTGAGGGGCCTGCAGGAACGAACACTGAAGCTTTCTTT.

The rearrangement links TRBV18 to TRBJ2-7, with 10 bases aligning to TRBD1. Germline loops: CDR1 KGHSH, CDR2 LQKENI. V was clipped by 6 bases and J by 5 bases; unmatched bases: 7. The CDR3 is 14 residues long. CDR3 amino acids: CASSPGTGVDEQYF. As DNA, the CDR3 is TGTGCCAGCTCCCCCGGGACAGGGGTCGACGAGCAGTACTTC.

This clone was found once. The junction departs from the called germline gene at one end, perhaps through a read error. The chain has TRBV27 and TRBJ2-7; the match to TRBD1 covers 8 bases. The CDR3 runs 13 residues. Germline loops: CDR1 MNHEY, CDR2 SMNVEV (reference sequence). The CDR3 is CESRQGASYEQYF. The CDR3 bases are TGCGAGTCGAGGCAGGGGGCCTCCTACGAGCAGTACTTC.

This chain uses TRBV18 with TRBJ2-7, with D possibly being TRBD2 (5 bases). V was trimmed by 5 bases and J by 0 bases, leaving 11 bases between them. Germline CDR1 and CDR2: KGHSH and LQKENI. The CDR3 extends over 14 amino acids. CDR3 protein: CASSTTGISYEQYF. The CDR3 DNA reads TGTGCCAGCTCAACTACCGGGATCTCCTACGAGCAGTACTTC.